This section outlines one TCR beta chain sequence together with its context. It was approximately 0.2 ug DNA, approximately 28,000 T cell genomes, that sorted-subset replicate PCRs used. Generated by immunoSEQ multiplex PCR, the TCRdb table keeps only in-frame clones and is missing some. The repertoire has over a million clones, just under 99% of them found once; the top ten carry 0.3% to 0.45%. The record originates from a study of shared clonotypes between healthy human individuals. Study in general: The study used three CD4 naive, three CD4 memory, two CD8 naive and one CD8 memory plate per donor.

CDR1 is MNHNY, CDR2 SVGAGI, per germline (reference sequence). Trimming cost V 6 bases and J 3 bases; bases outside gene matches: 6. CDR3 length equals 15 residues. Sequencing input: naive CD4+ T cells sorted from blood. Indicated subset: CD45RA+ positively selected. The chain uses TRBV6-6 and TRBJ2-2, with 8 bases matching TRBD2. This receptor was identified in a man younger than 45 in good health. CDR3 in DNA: TGTGCCAGCAGAACAACTAGCGGTTACACCGGGGAGCTGTTTTTT. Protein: CASRTTSGYTGELFF.